Listed here are 8 T cell receptor beta chains from one sample, sequenced in a study of T cell responses to AZD1222 COVID-19 vaccine (dated by TCRdb to about 2021). The time point label for this specimen denotes: about 28 days (+/-7) after the second vaccine dose. The meaning of the sample's treatment or condition label: meningococcal conjugate vaccine given as trial control. Library generation was performed with the immunoSEQ multiplex PCR assay. In its TCRdb copy, this immuneACCESS table keeps in-frame sequences only and misses some clones. Where compared with another copy, unresolved V genes explain less than half of these, and the others have no known cause. The sample table contains 60,000 to 85,000 clones; only one count was recorded for around 90% of them. The ten largest clonotypes hold around 4.8% of the sample. Specimen: peripheral blood, collected 28 days after the second dose of the MenACWY control vaccine. These receptors originate from an adult who received the MenACWY meningococcal vaccine as a control.

The rearrangement links TRBV5-4 to TRBJ2-3; 8 bases agree with TRBD2. The CDR3 runs to 16 residues. J gave up 2 bases and V 0 bases, and 5 bases lay outside the gene matches. Germline V gene sequence: CDR1 SGHNT, CDR2 YYREEE (reference sequence). The CDR3 sequence is CASSLEAGASTDTQYF. For the CDR3, the DNA is TGTGCCAGCAGCTTGGAAGCGGGGGCTTCCACAGATACGCAGTATTTT.

V is TRBV19 and J is TRBJ1-2; 10 bases are a match to TRBD1. CDR3 length: 14 residues. CDR1 is LNHDA and CDR2 is SQIVND in the germline V gene (reference sequence). Trimming at V came to 4 bases and at J to 5 bases, leaving 4 bases not matched to a gene. The CDR3 nucleotides are TGTGCCAGTAGTACGGGACAGGGGTTGTATGGCTACACCTTC. As protein: CASSTGQGLYGYTF.

The CDR3 protein is CASNVRGFTQPQHF. The CDR3 nucleotides read TGTGCCAGTAATGTCAGGGGGTTTACTCAGCCCCAGCATTTT. The chain links TRBV19 to TRBJ1-5, with TRBD1 identical over 7 bases. CDR3 length: 14 amino acids. Germline V CDR1 and CDR2: LNHDA, SQIVND (reference sequence). With V trimmed by 7 bases and J by 6 bases, 9 bases remained unmatched.

This clone was observed once. The chain employs TRBV30 and TRBJ1-6, with TRBD1 as a possible D gene (5 bases). The ends were cut back, 4 bases at V and 8 bases at J, with 15 bases in the middle. This CDR3 has 14 residues. The V gene's germline CDR1 is GTSNPN and CDR2 SVGIG (reference sequence). CDR3 coding DNA: TGTGCCTGGACGAGGGACTCAGCTTATTCACCCCTCCACTTT. Residues: CAWTRDSAYSPLHF.

The J gene is TRBJ1-2, the V gene TRBV7-2; D is perhaps TRBD1 (5 bases). This CDR3 spans 14 amino acids. CDR1 and CDR2 from the germline V gene are SGHTA and FQGNSA. V shed 3 bases and J shed 4 bases, with 12 bases lying between them. As DNA, the CDR3 is TGTGCCAGCAGCTTCAGGGACCTCCTCTATGGCTACACCTTC. It translates to CASSFRDLLYGYTF.

This chain joins TRBV10-1 and TRBJ1-1; D perhaps matches TRBD1 (6 bases). Per the germline V gene, CDR1 is WNHNN and CDR2 is SYGVQD (reference sequence). V lost 8 bases and J 0 bases, leaving 22 bases between the germline ends. This CDR3 is 17 amino acids long. In DNA, the CDR3 is TGCGCCAGCCACCCGGGGGGGGCCTCTAAGGTGAACACTGAAGCTTTCTTT. As protein: CASHPGGASKVNTEAFF.

The V and J genes are TRBV27 and TRBJ2-1; D might be TRBD1 or TRBD2, each matching 6 bases. The V gene's germline CDR1 is MNHEY and CDR2 SMNVEV (reference sequence). V lost 2 bases to trimming and J lost 10 bases, with 15 bases between them. The CDR3 loop spans 14 amino acids. CDR3 sequence reads: CASSLGGQVGEQFF. The DNA of the CDR3 is TGTGCCAGCAGTTTAGGGGGGCAGGTCGGCGAGCAGTTCTTC.

V gene TRBV2 combines with J gene TRBJ2-2, with D tentatively TRBD1 (5 bases). V gave up 0 bases and J gave up 1 base, with 12 bases separating them. CDR3 length: 17 residues. Looked up from germline, CDR1 is SNHLY and CDR2 is FYNNEI. The CDR3 DNA reads TGTGCCAGCAGTGAAGCGCCGGTAACAGGGAACACCGGGGAGCTGTTTTTT. It codes for CASSEAPVTGNTGELFF. The variable domain in full, completed from reference TRBV2 and TRBJ2-2, reads EPEVTQTPSHQVTQMGQEVILRCVPISNHLYFYWYRQILGQKVEFLVSFYNNEISEKSEIFDDQFSVERPDGSNFTLKIRSTKLEDSAMYFCASSEAPVTGNTGELFFGEGSRLTVL.